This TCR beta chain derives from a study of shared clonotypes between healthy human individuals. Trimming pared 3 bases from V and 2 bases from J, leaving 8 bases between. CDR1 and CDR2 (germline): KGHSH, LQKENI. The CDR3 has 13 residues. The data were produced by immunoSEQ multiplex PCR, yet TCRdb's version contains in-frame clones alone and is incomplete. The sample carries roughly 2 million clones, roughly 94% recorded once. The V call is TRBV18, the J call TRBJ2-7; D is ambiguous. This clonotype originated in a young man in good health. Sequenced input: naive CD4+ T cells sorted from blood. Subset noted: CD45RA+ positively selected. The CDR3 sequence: CASSPGSPYEQYF. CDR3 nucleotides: TGTGCCAGCTCACCGGGATCTCCCTACGAGCAGTACTTC. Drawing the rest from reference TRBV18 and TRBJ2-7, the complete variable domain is NAGVMQNPRHLVRRRGQEARLRCSPMKGHSHVYWYRQLPEEGLKFMVYLQKENIIDESGMPKERFSAEFPKEGPSILRIQQVVRGDSAAYFCASSPGSPYEQYFGPGTRLTVT.